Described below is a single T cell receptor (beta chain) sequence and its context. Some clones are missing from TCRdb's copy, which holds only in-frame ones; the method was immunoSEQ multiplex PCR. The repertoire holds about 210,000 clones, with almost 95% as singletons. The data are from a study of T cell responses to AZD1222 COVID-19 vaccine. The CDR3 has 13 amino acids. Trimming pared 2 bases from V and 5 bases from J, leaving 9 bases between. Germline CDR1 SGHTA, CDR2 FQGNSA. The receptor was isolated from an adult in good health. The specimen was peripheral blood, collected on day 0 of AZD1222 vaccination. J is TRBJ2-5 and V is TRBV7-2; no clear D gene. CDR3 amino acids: CASSLLGPETQYF. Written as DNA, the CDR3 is TGTGCCAGCAGCTTATTGGGCCCGGAGACCCAGTACTTC.